These 20 T cell receptor beta chains were all obtained from the same sample, sequenced in a study of blood T cell repertoires in COVID-19. Repertoires were generated with immunoSEQ multiplex PCR, while TCRdb's copy carries only in-frame clones and drops some. The table has some 42,000 clones, around 91% seen once. Sequences were obtained from peripheral blood. The receptors stem from a man aged 50 to 60 with active COVID-19.

This clone was detected only once. The rearrangement joins TRBV28 to TRBJ1-5; D unclear. Germline CDR1 reads MDHEN; CDR2 reads SYDVKM. The CDR3 loop spans 14 amino acids. The ends were cut back, 7 bases at V and 1 base at J, with 11 bases in the middle. The CDR3 loop is CASKRGWSNQPQHF. CDR3 in DNA: TGTGCCAGCAAACGAGGCTGGAGCAATCAGCCCCAGCATTTT.

This chain uses TRBV28 with TRBJ1-1; no clear D gene. The CDR3 spans 13 residues. V was trimmed by 7 bases and J by 3 bases, leaving 12 bases between them. Germline CDR1 MDHEN, CDR2 SYDVKM. CDR3 in amino acids: CASKDYLDTEAFF. Here the CDR3 DNA reads TGTGCCAGCAAAGACTACTTGGACACTGAAGCTTTCTTT.

This chain connects TRBV6-5 to TRBJ2-3; the match to TRBD2 covers 12 bases. This CDR3 contains 15 residues. Germline CDR1 and CDR2: MNHEY and SVGAGI. Trimming at V came to 7 bases and at J to 3 bases, leaving 5 bases not matched to a gene. This CDR3 is CASTSGRAGTDTQYF. In nucleotides, the CDR3 is TGTGCCAGCACTAGCGGGAGGGCCGGTACAGATACGCAGTATTTT.

Here the CDR3 DNA reads TGCGCCAGCAGCTTGGTTCCAGCGGGAAACACCGGGGAGCTGTTTTTT. Protein: CASSLVPAGNTGELFF. The rearrangement links TRBV5-1 to TRBJ2-2; 7 positions match TRBD2. Germline CDR1 is SGHRS and CDR2 is YFSETQ. The CDR3 length is 16 residues. J lost 2 bases, V lost 0 bases, and 4 bases had no gene match.

The chain employs TRBV18 and TRBJ2-5; TRBD1 matches 9 bases. The CDR3 is made up of 14 amino acids. In germline, CDR1 is KGHSH, CDR2 LQKENI. The J segment lost 5 bases and the V segment lost 3 bases, leaving 4 bases of the junction unmatched. The CDR3 DNA reads as TGTGCCAGCTCACCGGACAGGGGCCCCGAGACCCAGTACTTC. It yields the protein CASSPDRGPETQYF.

This chain links TRBV5-1 with TRBJ1-4; weak D call: TRBD1 (6 bases). V was clipped by 3 bases and J by 5 bases, with 14 bases between them. Looked up from germline, CDR1 is SGHRS and CDR2 is YFSETQ. The CDR3 totals 15 residues. CDR3 sequence (DNA): TGCGCCAGCAGCTCCTCCGGGACACACAATGAAAAACTGTTTTTT. Its translation is CASSSSGTHNEKLFF.

The chain carries TRBV2 and TRBJ1-2; 8 bases map to TRBD1. Per the germline V gene, CDR1 is SNHLY and CDR2 is FYNNEI. The V and J ends lost 6 bases and 7 bases, in that order; junction bases with no gene match: 10. The CDR3 has 14 amino acids. CDR3 region: CASRAPGQELGYTF. CDR3 DNA sequence: TGTGCCAGCAGGGCTCCGGGACAGGAACTTGGCTACACCTTC.

V gene TRBV11-2 combines with J gene TRBJ1-3; possibly TRBD1 for D (6 bases). The length of the CDR3 is 13 residues. Germline values: CDR1 SGHAT, CDR2 FQNNGV. Trimming cost V 6 bases and J 4 bases, with 10 bases left between them. The CDR3: CASRGTFGNTIYF. CDR3 sequence (DNA): TGTGCCAGCAGAGGGACATTCGGAAACACCATATATTTT.

By share of the sample, this clone is medium-sized. The chain employs TRBV19 and TRBJ2-1; D may be TRBD1 (6 bases). Trimming removed 6 bases from V and 6 bases from J, with 18 bases in between. This CDR3 region has 15 residues. Germline CDR1 reads LNHDA; CDR2 reads SQIVND (reference sequence). The CDR3 nucleotides are TGTGCCAGTAGCGGTGGGAGAGGGGGACGCAATGAGCAGTTCTTC. Encoded protein: CASSGGRGGRNEQFF.

V is TRBV29-1 and J is TRBJ1-5; TRBD1 matches at 7 bases. The CDR3 has 13 residues. Germline CDR1 is SQVTM and CDR2 is ANQGSEA. V trimming: 7 bases; J trimming: 6 bases; junction bases outside the gene matches: 9. The CDR3 is CSDPRGVGQPQHF. The CDR3 coding sequence is TGCAGCGACCCCAGGGGGGTCGGTCAGCCCCAGCATTTT.

The J gene is TRBJ1-4, the V gene TRBV24-1, with 7 bases lining up with TRBD1. Unmatched junction bases numbered 14, after V lost 4 bases and J lost 7 bases. From germline, CDR1 is KGHDR and CDR2 SFDVKD. The CDR3 extends over 17 amino acids. In DNA form, the CDR3 reads TGTGCCACCAGTGAGGAAGAGACAGGGCCTAGGGGTGAAAAACTGTTTTTT. Translation: CATSEEETGPRGEKLFF.

The genes are TRBV6-5 and TRBJ1-6, with 8 nucleotides matching TRBD1. The CDR3 contains 14 residues. V was pared by 5 bases and J by 9 bases, with 6 bases of the junction left unmatched. Germline V gene lookup returns CDR1 MNHEY and CDR2 SVGAGI. The chain's CDR3 is CASSSTGGGSPLHF. The DNA for the CDR3 is TGTGCCAGCAGTAGCACAGGGGGAGGTTCACCCCTCCACTTT.

This clone is a singleton in its sample. The genes are TRBV3-1 (or the pseudogene TRBV3-2) and TRBJ2-6, with D tentatively TRBD1 (6 bases). The CDR3 length is 13 residues. The V gene lost 1 base and the J gene lost 13 bases, with 11 bases spanning the gap. The V gene's germline CDR1 is LGHDT and CDR2 YNNKEL (reference sequence). DNA for the CDR3: TGTGCCAGCAGCCAAGCCGGGACACTTGTCCTGACTTTC. This translates into CASSQAGTLVLTF.

This CDR3 reads CASSLLGDRGRYEQYF. DNA of the CDR3: TGTGCCAGCAGTTTATTGGGGGACAGGGGGCGTTACGAGCAGTACTTC. The V call is TRBV27, the J call TRBJ2-7; 12 bases line up with TRBD1. V dropped 1 base and J dropped 4; count of bases not matched to a gene: 5. This CDR3 comprises 16 residues. Germline V gene lookup returns CDR1 MNHEY and CDR2 SMNVEV (reference sequence).

The CDR3 nucleotides read TGTGCCAGCAGACTAGCGGGAGACGGAGATACGCAGTATTTT. This gives the protein CASRLAGDGDTQYF. This chain links TRBV25-1 with TRBJ2-3, with 11 positions matching TRBD2. With 6 bases clipped from V and 5 bases from J, the junction kept 4 bases outside the gene matches. This CDR3 comprises 14 residues. The V gene's germline CDR1 is MGHDK and CDR2 SYGVNS.

The chain has TRBV2 and TRBJ2-7; possibly TRBD2 for D (7 bases). Germline V gene sequence: CDR1 SNHLY, CDR2 FYNNEI. Trimming pared 6 bases from V and 3 bases from J, leaving 12 bases between. This CDR3 is 13 amino acids long. The CDR3 DNA reads TGTGCCAGCAGCGGGGGGCAGGACTACGAGCAGTACTTC. Its protein product is CASSGGQDYEQYF.

This clone was seen a few times. The chain couples TRBV2 to TRBJ1-5; TRBD1 might be the D (5 bases). CDR1 and CDR2 (germline): SNHLY, FYNNEI. The CDR3 length is 13 residues. V lost 3 bases to trimming and J lost 4 bases, with 7 bases between them. This CDR3 reads CASSDRVNQPQHF. CDR3 nucleotides: TGTGCCAGCAGTGACAGGGTAAATCAGCCCCAGCATTTT.

This chain links TRBV6-5 with TRBJ2-7, with 8 bases that match TRBD2. The CDR3 is 14 amino acids. Looked up from germline, CDR1 is MNHEY and CDR2 is SVGAGI. J was trimmed by 7 bases and V by 4 bases; bases with no gene match: 9. The CDR3 DNA is TGTGCCAGCAGTTTGAGCGGGAGTCATGAGGAGCAGTACTTC. It codes for CASSLSGSHEEQYF.

V gene TRBV18 combines with J gene TRBJ1-4, with 11 bases aligning to TRBD1. Germline CDR1 and CDR2: KGHSH and LQKENI. The ends lost 1 base at V and 0 bases at J; junction bases unmatched: 1. The CDR3 consists of 17 residues. CDR3 sequence (DNA): TGTGCCAGCTCACCACGGGGACAGGGGGCAACTAATGAAAAACTGTTTTTT. It codes for CASSPRGQGATNEKLFF.

The rearrangement joins TRBV4-1 to TRBJ1-1, with a weak D call TRBD1 (5 bases). This CDR3 contains 13 residues. Deletions cut 1 base from V and 5 bases from J, with 8 bases between. The germline CDR1 and CDR2 sequences are MGHRA and YSYEKL. The CDR3, as DNA: TGCGCCAGCAGCCAAGGGGGCTGGACTGAAGCTTTCTTT. Amino acids: CASSQGGWTEAFF.